This is a list of T cell receptor beta chains from one sample in a study of shared clonotypes between healthy human individuals. The table came from immunoSEQ multiplex PCR; TCRdb's copy has only in-frame clones and leaves some out. The repertoire holds fewer than 400,000 clones, with approximately 79% as singletons. Sequencing was performed on memory CD4+ T cells sorted from blood. The receptors derive from a man aged 30 to 45 in good health. Both conserved end residues are part of each CDR3. Clone size appears in some rows only: once, few, many, or a class for an expanded clone.

cdr3_length j_call clone_size v_call cdr3_aa
14 TRBJ2-3 . TRBV11-1 CASSLGQGPNTQYF
15 TRBJ2-1 few TRBV6-4 CASSVAGDSYNEQFF
14 TRBJ2-7 few TRBV7-2 CASSSVGGDYEQYF
15 TRBJ2-5 . TRBV5-1 CASSLSTSGEETQYF
15 TRBJ2-5 . TRBV13 CASSSRDRGEETQYF
16 TRBJ2-3 few TRBV5-3 CARSLSIPLSTDTQYF
15 TRBJ2-7 . TRBV4-1 CASSQTSGSVYEQYF
15 TRBJ1-5 once TRBV5-1 CASSLSAMRDQPQHF
14 TRBJ2-5 few TRBV6-5 CASSGTSAGGTQYF
15 TRBJ2-7 . TRBV4-3 CASSQDRHSTYEQYF
16 TRBJ1-5 . TRBV2 CASSNKYYDGSQPQHF